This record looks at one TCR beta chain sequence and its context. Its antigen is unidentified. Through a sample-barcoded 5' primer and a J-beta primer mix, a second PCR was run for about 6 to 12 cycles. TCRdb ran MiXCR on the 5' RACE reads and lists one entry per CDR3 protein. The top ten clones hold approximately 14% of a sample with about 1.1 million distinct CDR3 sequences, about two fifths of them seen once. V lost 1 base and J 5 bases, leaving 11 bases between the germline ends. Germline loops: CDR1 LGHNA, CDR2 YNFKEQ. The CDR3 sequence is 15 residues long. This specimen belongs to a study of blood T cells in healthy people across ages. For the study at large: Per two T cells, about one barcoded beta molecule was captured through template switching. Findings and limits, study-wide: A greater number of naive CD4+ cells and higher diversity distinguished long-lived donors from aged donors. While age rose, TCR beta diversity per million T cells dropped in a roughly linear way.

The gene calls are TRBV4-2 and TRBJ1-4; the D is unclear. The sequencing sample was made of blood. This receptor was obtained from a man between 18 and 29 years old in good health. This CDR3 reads CASSQVQVTNEKLFF. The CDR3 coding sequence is TGTGCCAGCAGCCAAGTCCAGGTGACCAATGAAAAACTGTTTTTT.